This passage covers 20 T cell receptor beta chains from one sample sequenced in a study of T cells in Graves' hyperthyroidism and ophthalmopathy. Amplification targeted TCR beta CDR3 regions from RNA transcripts. TCR CDR3 regions were first amplified by RT-PCR with HTBI primers. TCRdb re-called the multiplex PCR reads with MiXCR, one entry per CDR3 protein. The sample lists roughly 200,000 distinct CDR3 sequences; about 16% were seen once. The sample consisted of blood. These receptor sequences come from a man between 35 and 55 years old with Graves' hyperthyroidism.

There are many counts of this clonotype. This sequence joins TRBV20-1 and TRBJ1-1; D unresolved. Germline V gene sequence: CDR1 DFQATT, CDR2 SNEGSKA (reference sequence). This CDR3 is built from 14 residues. The V end lost 6 bases, the J end lost 5 bases, and 19 bases lay between the germline ends. CDR3 DNA: TGCAGTGCAACGGGCCCCGAGGTGGTTACTGAAGCTTTCTTT. This sequence encodes CSATGPEVVTEAFF.

This clonotype was recorded many times. V and J are TRBV10-3 and TRBJ2-7, with 7 bases that match TRBD1. The CDR3 spans 14 residues. From germline, CDR1 is ENHRY and CDR2 SYGVKD. J was trimmed by 3 bases and V by 0 bases; bases with no gene match: 2. CDR3 nucleotide sequence: TGTGCCATCAGTGAGTCTGGGACAGTCTACGAGCAGTACTTC. Its protein product is CAISESGTVYEQYF.

About this clonotype itself: A read error is likely, as this CDR3 ends without the conserved phenylalanine or tryptophan. The V gene is TRBV6-2 or TRBV6-3, the J gene TRBJ2-3; TRBD2 aligns across 7 bases. Germline loops: CDR1 MNHEY, CDR2 SVGEGT. There are 17 residues in the CDR3. J gave up 4 bases and V 8 bases, and 18 bases lay outside the gene matches. The CDR3 bases are TGTGCCAGCTGGCCTCACTTGGGACTATTGTCACCAGATACGCAGTATCTT. Translation gives CASWPHLGLLSPDTQYL.

Only one count was recorded for this clonotype. The chain combines TRBV30 with TRBJ2-5; D is possibly TRBD1 or TRBD2 (5 bases each). CDR3 length: 15 residues. Looked up from germline, CDR1 is GTSNPN and CDR2 is SVGIG (reference sequence). Trimming shortened V by 2 bases and J by 0 bases, and 13 bases separated the two germline ends. Here the CDR3 reads CAWSPKGPHQETQYF. The DNA of the CDR3 is TGTGCCTGGAGTCCCAAGGGACCCCACCAAGAGACCCAGTACTTC.

This clonotype was seen only a few times. The chain's CDR3 is CASSFQGSSNYGYTF. The CDR3 DNA is TGCGCCAGCAGCTTCCAGGGGAGCTCTAACTATGGCTACACCTTC. The chain employs TRBV5-1 and TRBJ1-2, with D possibly being TRBD1 (6 bases). The germline gives CDR1 SGHRS, CDR2 YFSETQ. Deletions cut 2 bases from V and 0 bases from J, with 11 bases between. The CDR3 has 15 amino acids. The full variable domain, completed using reference TRBV5-1 and TRBJ1-2, is KAGVTQTPRYLIKTRGQQVTLSCSPISGHRSVSWYQQTPGQGLQFLFEYFSETQRNKGNFPGRFSGRQFSNSRSEMNVSTLELGDSALYLCASSFQGSSNYGYTFGSGTRLTVV.

This clonotype was seen at least ten times. J is TRBJ2-1 and V is TRBV7-3, with 10 bases aligning to TRBD2. Trimming took 5 bases from V and 4 from J; bases not matched to a gene: 5. Germline V gene sequence: CDR1 SGHTA, CDR2 FQGTGA. The CDR3 consists of 15 residues. In DNA form, the CDR3 reads TGTGCCAGCAGCCCGGGACTAGCGACTTACAATGAGCAGTTCTTC. Translating gives CASSPGLATYNEQFF.

This clonotype has only a few counts. The CDR3 DNA reads as TGTGCCAGCAGTTACGGTTACAGGGGTTCAGGCACCGGGGAGCTGTTTTTT. This encodes CASSYGYRGSGTGELFF. The gene calls are TRBV6-5 and TRBJ2-2, with 7 nucleotides matching TRBD1. Losses at the gene ends were 2 bases for V and 4 bases for J; bases not matched to a gene: 10. CDR3 length: 17 residues. Germline CDR1 MNHEY, CDR2 SVGAGI.

The table lists this clonotype with a few counts. This rearrangement joins TRBV19 to TRBJ1-6, with D unresolved. The germline CDR1 and CDR2 sequences are LNHDA and SQIVND (reference sequence). Trimming pared 5 bases from V and 8 bases from J, leaving 13 bases between. This CDR3 is built from 14 residues. The CDR3 spells CASSPSPMDSPLHF. The DNA for the CDR3 is TGTGCCAGTAGTCCATCCCCCATGGATTCACCCCTCCACTTT.

This clonotype was picked up many times. The chain couples TRBV5-5 to TRBJ2-2, with D tentatively TRBD2 (6 bases). The CDR3 spans 15 residues. In germline, CDR1 is SGHKS, CDR2 YYEKEE (reference sequence). V lost 7 bases to trimming and J lost 2 bases, with 15 bases between them. CDR3 nucleotide sequence: TGTGCCAGCCGGGGTCCGGGAGATAACACCGGGGAGCTGTTTTTT. As protein: CASRGPGDNTGELFF.

This clonotype was seen more than once but under ten times. An end of the junction does not agree with germline; a read error may underlie this. The chain is built from TRBV28 and TRBJ1-4, with TRBD1 identical over 8 bases. This CDR3 region has 13 residues. Germline loops: CDR1 MDHEN, CDR2 SYDVKM. Here the CDR3 reads CATMDRVNEKLVF. The CDR3, as DNA: TGTGCCACTATGGACAGGGTTAATGAAAAACTGGTTTTT.

This clonotype came up many times. The J gene is TRBJ2-3, the V gene TRBV4-3, with 9 bases identical to TRBD1. Per the germline V gene, CDR1 is LGHNA and CDR2 is YSLEER. This CDR3 region has 17 residues. Trimming took 0 bases from V and 6 from J; bases not matched to a gene: 10. The CDR3 loop is CASSQDMGTGRADTQYF. CDR3 in DNA: TGCGCCAGCAGCCAAGATATGGGGACAGGGCGGGCGGATACGCAGTATTTT.

This clonotype has at least ten counts. V and J are TRBV20-1 and TRBJ2-7; D might be TRBD1 (6 bases). The CDR3 has 12 amino acids. V lost 4 bases to trimming and J lost 5 bases, with 12 bases between them. Germline CDR1 is DFQATT and CDR2 is SNEGSKA (reference sequence). CDR3 bases: TGCAGTGCTAACAGGGTAACCCACGAGCAGTACTTC. It translates to CSANRVTHEQYF.

The chain carries TRBV3-1 and TRBJ2-3, with D maybe TRBD2 (5 bases). This CDR3 spans 17 amino acids. Trimming took 5 bases from V and 2 from J, leaving 20 bases between them. Germline V gene lookup returns CDR1 LGHDT and CDR2 YNNKEL (reference sequence). The CDR3 protein is CASSFKPGPADTDTQYF. The CDR3 nucleotides are TGTGCCAGCAGCTTTAAGCCCGGACCAGCGGACACAGATACGCAGTATTTT.

This clonotype was recorded many times. This chain connects TRBV6-2 or TRBV6-3 to TRBJ2-1; D perhaps matches TRBD2 (5 bases). Germline lookup yields CDR1 MNHEY and CDR2 SVGEGT. Trimming removed 2 bases at V and 10 bases at J, with 18 bases between. This CDR3 has 15 residues. The CDR3 region is CASSYQDSSLGEQFF. CDR3 nucleotide sequence: TGTGCCAGCAGTTACCAGGACTCAAGCCTAGGGGAGCAGTTCTTC.

This clonotype was counted between two and nine times. The rearrangement joins TRBV19 to TRBJ2-3, with D possibly matching TRBD2 (6 bases). CDR1 LNHDA and CDR2 SQIVND come from the germline V gene (reference sequence). The CDR3 runs 15 residues. V was shortened by 5 bases and J by 6 bases, with 18 bases between the two germline ends. This CDR3 reads CASSHGQGGTDTQYF. Written as DNA, the CDR3 is TGTGCCAGTAGTCACGGGCAGGGCGGGACCGATACGCAGTATTTT.

This clonotype has more than one count but fewer than ten. The V gene is TRBV6-1, the J gene TRBJ2-5; D might be TRBD2 (5 bases). This CDR3 comprises 13 residues. V was cut by 7 bases and J by 5 bases, with 14 bases left in between. CDR1 is MNHNS, CDR2 SASEGT, per germline. The CDR3 coding sequence is TGTGCCAGCACACTAGTCGCCTCGGAGACCCAGTACTTC. It codes for CASTLVASETQYF.

This clonotype was counted ten times or more. This chain links TRBV20-1 with TRBJ1-1; D perhaps matches TRBD1 (5 bases). Germline lookup yields CDR1 DFQATT and CDR2 SNEGSKA (reference sequence). Trimming shortened V by 5 bases and J by 3 bases, and 16 bases separated the two germline ends. CDR3 length: 14 amino acids. The DNA for the CDR3 is TGCAGTGCTCTGAGCTTCAGGGCGGACACTGAAGCTTTCTTT. Amino acid sequence: CSALSFRADTEAFF.

This clonotype was counted a few times. The chain has TRBV19 and TRBJ1-5, with D perhaps matching TRBD1 (5 bases). Germline CDR1 reads LNHDA; CDR2 reads SQIVND (reference sequence). Trimming took off 1 base at V and 5 bases at J, with 15 bases between the two ends. The CDR3 contains 16 residues. CDR3 coding DNA: TGTGCCAGTAGTATAGTCGGGGACCCCGGCCATCAGCCCCAGCATTTT. Translated: CASSIVGDPGHQPQHF.

Notes on this clonotype: A much larger clone lies one base from this, so it may be a read error. The limits of the CDR3 on the DNA are not certain, so only TCRdb's listed CDR3 is given. The chain employs TRBV5-1 and TRBJ2-5; the table gives TRBD1 as D, unverified against the DNA. The germline gives CDR1 SGHRS, CDR2 YFSETQ. The CDR3 has 15 residues if both end residues are counted. CDR3 region: CASSRWGQGSETHYF.

This clonotype was seen repeatedly, ten times or more. The chain is built from TRBV5-1 and TRBJ2-7; 12 positions match TRBD1. This CDR3 has 15 amino acids. With 5 bases clipped from V and 5 bases from J, the junction kept 8 bases outside the gene matches. Germline CDR1 and CDR2: SGHRS and YFSETQ. The CDR3 bases are TGCGCCAGCAGACCGAGAGGGACAGGGGGCGACGAGCAGTACTTC. This encodes CASRPRGTGGDEQYF.